Sequencing of this T cell receptor (beta chain) was carried out in a study of CD8 T cells in Susac syndrome. Regarding this clonotype: Its antigen is not identified.

Roughly 0.45 to 1 ug RNA was reverse transcribed with random hexamers. TCRdb re-derived calls from the immunoSEQ multiplex PCR reads in MiXCR, one entry per CDR3 protein. The sample shows approximately 200,000 distinct CDR3 sequences, around 95% of them seen only once. Sequencing targeted TCR beta in blood CD8+ and CD4+ T cells. Whole-study results and caveats: The relatively small number of individuals in the TCR sequencing and HLA analysis was acknowledged by the study.

Material: CD4+ T cells from PBMCs. The sequence came from a human donor with multiple sclerosis.

The CDR3 coding sequence is TGTGCCAGCACCCCGGGACGGAGCTATGGCTACACCTTC. Protein product: CASTPGRSYGYTF. V gene TRBV13 combines with J gene TRBJ1-2, with TRBD1 as a possible D gene (5 bases). Germline-derived CDR1 and CDR2 are PRHDT and FYEKMQ (reference sequence). Trimming left V 7 bases short and J 4 bases short, with 13 bases between. There are 13 residues in the CDR3.